This passage covers 9 T cell receptor beta chains from one sample sequenced in a study of T cell changes during pregnancy in multiple sclerosis (dated by TCRdb to about 2019). Libraries were made using the immunoSEQ multiplex PCR assay. What TCRdb holds here is the immuneACCESS table cut down to in-frame rearrangements. Part of the clones is not present; checked against another copy, under half of the missing clones reflect an unresolved V gene, and the others are unexplained. The sample includes tens of thousands of clones, with about 93% observed a single time. The top ten hold roughly 1% of the sample. Here the sequenced sample was peripheral blood, taken in the first trimester of pregnancy. These receptors originate from a female donor with multiple sclerosis, enrolled in a pregnancy study.

CDR3 amino acids: CASSQGSGQGYNEQFF. In DNA form, the CDR3 reads TGCGCCAGCAGCCAAGGTTCGGGACAGGGGTACAATGAGCAGTTCTTC. The chain joins TRBV4-1 to TRBJ2-1; 10 bases agree with TRBD1. The germline V gene encodes CDR1 MGHRA and CDR2 YSYEKL. The trim removed 1 base at V and 4 bases at J, leaving 4 bases unmatched. The CDR3 totals 16 residues.

The chain uses TRBV18 and TRBJ2-1; 11 bases are a match to TRBD2. Per the germline V gene, CDR1 is KGHSH and CDR2 is LQKENI. This CDR3 has 17 residues. The J segment lost 4 bases and the V segment lost 3 bases, leaving 8 bases of the junction unmatched. The CDR3 loop is CASSPVLLAGGYNEQFF. CDR3 DNA: TGTGCCAGCTCACCGGTTCTTCTAGCGGGAGGTTACAATGAGCAGTTCTTC.

This rearrangement joins TRBV7-6 to TRBJ2-3; D is undetermined. This CDR3 region has 15 residues. Trimming left V 1 base short and J 0 bases short, with 8 bases between. CDR1 and CDR2 (germline): SGHVS, FNYEAQ. CDR3 residues: CASSLVVSSTDTQYF. Written as DNA, the CDR3 is TGTGCCAGCAGCTTAGTTGTCAGTAGCACAGATACGCAGTATTTT.

This clone appeared once. This rearrangement joins TRBV20-1 to TRBJ2-1; D not certain. The V end lost 7 bases, the J end lost 4 bases, and 8 bases lay between the germline ends. CDR1 is DFQATT, CDR2 SNEGSKA, per germline (reference sequence). The length of the CDR3 is 11 residues. Written as DNA, the CDR3 is TGCAGTGGAGCGCAATACAATGAGCAGTTCTTC. Its protein product is CSGAQYNEQFF.

The chain employs TRBV6-5 and TRBJ1-2; 9 bases agree with TRBD1. Germline V gives CDR1 MNHEY, CDR2 SVGAGI. The trim removed 5 bases at V and 4 bases at J, leaving 5 bases unmatched. This CDR3 spans 14 amino acids. For the CDR3, the DNA is TGTGCCAGCAGTGGGACAGGGACAGGCTATGGCTACACCTTC. It is translated as CASSGTGTGYGYTF.

The genes are TRBV11-2 and TRBJ1-5, with unresolved D. The germline V gene has CDR1 SGHAT and CDR2 FQNNGV. V lost 0 bases and J lost 9, with 15 bases in between. CDR3 length: 15 amino acids. CDR3 coding DNA: TGTGCCAGCAGCTTAGATGTCGGGTCCAATGGGCCCCAGCATTTT. Translated: CASSLDVGSNGPQHF.

The chain combines TRBV9 with TRBJ1-2; 11 nucleotides align to TRBD1. The CDR3 contains 15 residues. J was trimmed by 10 bases and V by 0 bases; bases with no gene match: 8. In germline, CDR1 is SGDLS, CDR2 YYNGEE. CDR3 residues: CASSVAWGQGVAYTF. CDR3 DNA sequence: TGTGCCAGCAGCGTAGCTTGGGGACAGGGGGTTGCCTACACCTTC.

J is TRBJ2-5 and V is TRBV18, with 13 bases identical to TRBD2. The ends lost 5 bases at V and 12 bases at J; junction bases unmatched: 6. CDR3 length equals 13 residues. CDR1 and CDR2 (germline): KGHSH, LQKENI. In DNA form, the CDR3 reads TGTGCCAGCTCAACCGGGACTAGCGGGGACAAGTACTTC. This translates into CASSTGTSGDKYF.

V usage is TRBV21-1 and J usage is TRBJ2-1; the table's D call, TRBD2, has no DNA check behind it. TRBV21-1 is reported as a pseudogene. This CDR3 has 17 residues. For the CDR3, the DNA is TGTGCCAGCAGCAAAGGAAGGCCAGGCGGGAGTAGCAATGAGCAGTTCTTC. Its protein is CASSKGRPGGSSNEQFF.